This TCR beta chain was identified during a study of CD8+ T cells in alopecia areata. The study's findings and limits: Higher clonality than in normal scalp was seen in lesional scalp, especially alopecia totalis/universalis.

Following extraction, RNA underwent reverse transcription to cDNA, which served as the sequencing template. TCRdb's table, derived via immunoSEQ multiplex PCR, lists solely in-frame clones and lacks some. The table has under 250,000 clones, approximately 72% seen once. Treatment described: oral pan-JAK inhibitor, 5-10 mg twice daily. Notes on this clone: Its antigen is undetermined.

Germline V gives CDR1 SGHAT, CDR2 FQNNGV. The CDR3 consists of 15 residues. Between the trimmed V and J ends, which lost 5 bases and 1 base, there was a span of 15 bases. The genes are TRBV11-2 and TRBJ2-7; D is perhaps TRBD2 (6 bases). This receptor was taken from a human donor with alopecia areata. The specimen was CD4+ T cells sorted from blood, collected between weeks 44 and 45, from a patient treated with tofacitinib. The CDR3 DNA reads TGTGCCAGCAGCCCCGGGGGACTGGAATCCTACGAGCAGTACTTC. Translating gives CASSPGGLESYEQYF.